This T cell receptor beta chain is drawn from a study of T cells after yellow fever vaccination. In its sample, this clonotype was seen many times. What it binds is not known. Study-level results: The study noted that FACS-sorted repertoires could contain abundant clonotypes contaminating from the bulk population. CD4 and CD8 compartments shared a small share of clonotypes. A weaker secondary response peaked on day 5, the primary on day 15.

Template-switching 5'RACE yielded the TCR cDNA; a universal primer site and UMIs were added in the process. TCRdb used MiXCR to reprocess the 5' RACE reads, holding one entry per CDR3 protein. The sample consists of 620,000 or so distinct CDR3 sequences, less than 20% of them appearing once. The CDR3 loop spans 17 amino acids. Germline values: CDR1 LGHNA, CDR2 YSLEER. V was shortened by 0 bases and J by 5 bases, with 16 bases between the two germline ends. This sample comprised PBMCs, obtained 4 to 6 days after the first yellow fever vaccination. This TCR was recovered from a man between 18 and 35 years old who received the YFV17D yellow fever vaccine. The V gene is TRBV4-3, the J gene TRBJ1-4; maybe TRBD1 (6 bases). The CDR3: CASSQETRGQSNEKLFF. The CDR3 DNA follows: TGCGCCAGCAGCCAAGAGACCCGTGGACAGTCAAATGAAAAACTGTTTTTT.